This record concerns one T cell receptor beta chain sequence. What it binds is unknown. One base away lies a much larger clone, so this may be a sequencing read error. Each CDR3 protein gets one entry after TCRdb re-called the 5' RACE reads with MiXCR. The table has around 65,000 distinct CDR3 sequences, 10% to 15% seen once; the top ten hold approximately 1.4%. This entry comes from a study of early T cells in non-severe SARS-CoV-2 infection. General observations from the study: A preference for anti-spike CD8 responses marked VDJdb matching, which missed private and CD4 specificities.

Per germline, CDR1 KGHSH and CDR2 LQKENI. V was shortened by 3 bases and J by 3 bases, with 17 bases between the two germline ends. CDR3 length: 17 amino acids. The receptor comes from an adult who was a healthcare worker with PCR-confirmed SARS-CoV-2 infection or an uninfected control (not recorded which). The source material was whole blood, sampled at baseline. The chain has TRBV18 and TRBJ2-2; D possibly corresponds to TRBD2 (7 bases). CDR3 protein: CASSPPSPGGYTGELFF. The CDR3 coding sequence is TGTGCCAGCTCACCCCCCTCCCCGGGGGGCTACACCGGGGAGCTGTTTTTT. The entire variable domain, with the rest obtained from reference TRBV18 and TRBJ2-2, is as follows: NAGVMQNPRHLVRRRGQEARLRCSPMKGHSHVYWYRQLPEEGLKFMVYLQKENIIDESGMPKERFSAEFPKEGPSILRIQQVVRGDSAAYFCASSPPSPGGYTGELFFGEGSRLTVL.